This note documents a single TCR beta chain sequence. The ends were cut back, 5 bases at V and 2 bases at J, with 28 bases in the middle. The CDR3 is 20 amino acids. Germline V CDR1 and CDR2: DFQATT, SNEGSKA (reference sequence). Unique molecular identifiers were built into the TCRbeta library. TCRdb re-called the PCR reads with MiXCR, one entry per CDR3 protein. The sample holds about 420,000 distinct CDR3 sequences, 11% seen once. These data belong to a study of T-cell reconstitution after alpha-beta-depleted transplantation in children. V gene TRBV20-1 combines with J gene TRBJ2-6; the D gene could be TRBD1 or TRBD2 (5 bases each). This TCR derives from a human donor who donated a stem cell graft to a child with acute myeloid leukemia. Here the sequenced sample was PBMCs from the stem cell graft donor, taken from the stem cell graft. CDR3 residues: CSAPTGLADYWGTGANVLTF. In DNA, the CDR3 is TGCAGTGCTCCCACCGGGCTAGCCGACTATTGGGGGACTGGGGCCAACGTCCTGACTTTC.